This T cell receptor beta chain was captured by sequencing in a study of tumor-infiltrating lymphocytes in primary liver carcinoma. Study summary: Those enrolled were patients of both sexes, who were aged 30 to 69 years. Yields of productive TCRbeta reads ranged from roughly 3.65 to 7.5 million per sample and were similar across tissue types.

Study-wide findings and caveats: Tumor tissue displayed a significantly greater top-250-clone fraction than blood (p = 0.039). CD8+ and CD4+ repertoires went uncompared, the samples being bulk unsorted.

As regards this clonotype: The antigen remains unidentified.

Germline V CDR1 and CDR2: SGHAT, FQNNGV. This CDR3 is 16 amino acids long. The V end lost 1 base, the J end lost 5 bases, and 15 bases lay between the germline ends. A constant-region primer served to make TCR beta cDNA from around 500 ng total RNA. Slightly modified ARM-PCR served as the procedure for the TCR beta libraries. These libraries came from three rounds of nested multiplex PCR. TRBV1-TRBV30 forward and Cbeta reverse primers drove the first two roughly 11-cycle rounds. TCRdb fed the multiplex PCR reads into MiXCR, producing one record per CDR3 protein. The table has about 200,000 distinct CDR3 sequences, 65% seen once. Germline DNA was also extracted, with blood RNA taken from unsorted whole blood.

This chain uses TRBV11-2 with TRBJ2-1; D is undetermined. The sequence derives from an older woman with primary liver carcinoma and hepatitis B virus infection. Sequenced material: peripheral blood. The CDR3 bases are TGTGCCAGCAGCTTAGTGCAGCGTCTTGGGAACAATGAGCAGTTCTTC. This translates into CASSLVQRLGNNEQFF. Filled out from reference TRBV11-2 and TRBJ2-1, the complete variable domain reads EAGVAQSPRYKIIEKRQSVAFWCNPISGHATLYWYQQILGQGPKLLIQFQNNGVVDDSQLPKDRFSAERLKGVDSTLKIQPAKLEDSAVYLCASSLVQRLGNNEQFFGPGTRLTVL.